These 30 T cell receptor beta chains share one sample of origin, sequenced in a study of neurological immune-mediated disorders. TCRdb reanalysed the 5' RACE reads using MiXCR and keeps one entry per CDR3 protein. The data hold 50,000 or so distinct CDR3 sequences, with 3% to 3.5% observed a single time. Sample: PBMCs. These receptor sequences come from a man aged 40-49 years with multiple sclerosis.

This clonotype was observed many times. The V call is TRBV12-3 or TRBV12-4, the J call TRBJ1-5; D is possibly TRBD1 (5 bases). The V and J ends lost 7 bases and 2 bases respectively, with 15 bases between them. The CDR3 is made up of 15 amino acids. The CDR3, as DNA: TGTGCCAGCATCCTAGGGGAGGTTGGCAATCAGCCCCAGCATTTT. It is translated as CASILGEVGNQPQHF.

Judged by abundance, this clonotype is medium-sized. This rearrangement joins TRBV7-7 to TRBJ2-5; D is tentatively TRBD1 or TRBD2 (5 bases each). V was cut by 5 bases and J by 1 base, with 14 bases left in between. Germline CDR1 reads SSHAT; CDR2 reads FNYEAQ (reference sequence). The CDR3 is 15 residues long. This chain's CDR3 is CASSTGRTFQETQYF. The CDR3 DNA reads TGTGCCAGCAGCACGGGACGGACTTTCCAAGAGACCCAGTACTTC.

J is TRBJ2-2 and V is TRBV12-3 or TRBV12-4, with 9 bases fitting TRBD1. V trimming: 7 bases; J trimming: 6 bases; junction bases outside the gene matches: 6. CDR3 length: 14 residues. In DNA form, the CDR3 reads TGTGCCAGCACCGGGACAGGGCCTCCCGGGGAGCTGTTTTTT. The encoded protein is CASTGTGPPGELFF.

This clonotype was recorded at least ten times. The chain joins TRBV5-1 to TRBJ2-3, with 14 nucleotides matching TRBD2. V lost 4 bases, J lost 4 bases, and 5 bases stayed unmatched. The CDR3 consists of 16 residues. Germline V gene data show CDR1 as SGHRS and CDR2 as YFSETQ. CDR3 nucleotides: TGCGCCAGCAGCCCGCTGACTAGCGGGGGGGCAGATACGCAGTATTTT. Amino acid sequence: CASSPLTSGGADTQYF. Looking up the rest from reference TRBV5-1 and TRBJ2-3 gives the full variable domain: KAGVTQTPRYLIKTRGQQVTLSCSPISGHRSVSWYQQTPGQGLQFLFEYFSETQRNKGNFPGRFSGRQFSNSRSEMNVSTLELGDSALYLCASSPLTSGGADTQYFGPGTRLTVL.

This clonotype was seen repeatedly, ten times or more. V gene TRBV5-1 combines with J gene TRBJ2-1; 9 bases align to TRBD1. Germline assignment: CDR1 SGHRS and CDR2 YFSETQ. V shed 0 bases and J 8 bases; nucleotides not matched to a gene: 3. CDR3 size: 14 residues. CDR3 coding DNA: TGCGCCAGCAGCTTGGAGGGACAGGGCCATGAGCAGTTCTTC. Protein product: CASSLEGQGHEQFF.

Ten or more counts support this clonotype. The rearrangement joins TRBV20-1 to TRBJ2-4, with 13 bases identical to TRBD2. This CDR3 comprises 15 residues. J lost 8 bases, V lost 8 bases, and 12 bases had no gene match. From germline, CDR1 is DFQATT and CDR2 SNEGSKA (reference sequence). In DNA form, the CDR3 reads TGCAGTAAGAGAGGGGGACTAGCGGGGACGGACATTCAGTACTTC. Its translation: CSKRGGLAGTDIQYF.

This clonotype was detected ten times or more. The CDR3 loop is CASSSSGTPLKLFF. CDR3 DNA sequence: TGTGCCAGCAGCTCAAGCGGGACCCCTCTGAAGCTGTTTTTT. This chain connects TRBV3-1 to TRBJ2-2; 7 bases map to TRBD2. The CDR3 has 14 residues. The ends lost 5 bases at V and 12 bases at J; junction bases unmatched: 12. Germline CDR1 LGHDT, CDR2 YNNKEL (reference sequence).

This clonotype was observed many times. This chain links TRBV7-3 with TRBJ2-1; unclear D gene. Germline-derived CDR1 and CDR2 are SGHTA and FQGTGA. This CDR3 is 13 amino acids long. Deletions cut 5 bases from V and 5 bases from J, with 10 bases between. CDR3 sequence reads: CASSASGNNEQFF. The CDR3 coding sequence is TGTGCCAGCAGCGCATCAGGTAACAATGAGCAGTTCTTC.

There are many counts of this clonotype. The chain joins TRBV5-1 to TRBJ2-7; 8 bases are a match to TRBD1. Germline CDR1 SGHRS, CDR2 YFSETQ. This CDR3 is built from 14 residues. V lost 4 bases and J lost 2; bases outside the gene matches: 5. For the CDR3, the DNA is TGCGCCAGCAGCACCGGGACAGGAGCCTACGAGCAGTACTTC. It yields the protein CASSTGTGAYEQYF.

Concerning this clonotype: The germline gene is not matched at one end of the junction; a read error may be the cause. The chain couples TRBV7-8 to TRBJ1-5; D might be TRBD1 (6 bases). Germline CDR1 reads SGHVS; CDR2 reads FQNEAQ. There are 16 residues in the CDR3. The DNA for the CDR3 is TGTGCCAGCAGCTTAGCCCAGGGGCGACACAATCAGCCCCAGAATTTT. It yields the protein CASSLAQGRHNQPQNF. Full variable domain (rest looked up from reference TRBV7-8 and TRBJ1-5): GAGVSQSPRYKVAKRGQDVALRCDPISGHVSLFWYQQALGQGPEFLTYFQNEAQLDKSGLPSDRFFAERPEGSVSTLKIQRTQQEDSAVYLCASSLAQGRHNQPQNFGDGTRLSIL.

This clonotype was observed many times. The V gene is TRBV10-2, the J gene TRBJ2-2; D is unresolved. V dropped 0 bases and J dropped 4 bases, with 12 bases sitting between them. The CDR3 runs to 16 residues. Germline V CDR1 and CDR2: WSHSY, SAAADI. The CDR3 DNA follows: TGCGCCAGCAGTGAGTCTGGTAGCCCCCTCACCGGGGAGCTGTTTTTT. It is translated as CASSESGSPLTGELFF.

This clonotype has at least ten counts. The CDR3, as DNA: TGTGCCAGCAGCCACTTCGGGACTAGCGGCTACGAGCAGTACTTC. Translated: CASSHFGTSGYEQYF. This chain joins TRBV3-1 and TRBJ2-7; 11 positions match TRBD2. With 3 bases clipped from V and 3 bases from J, the junction kept 4 bases outside the gene matches. This CDR3 is 15 amino acids long. Germline values: CDR1 LGHDT, CDR2 YNNKEL (reference sequence).

This rearrangement joins TRBV9 to TRBJ2-2, with 9 bases fitting TRBD2. The V segment lost 3 bases and the J segment 5 bases; nucleotides outside the gene matches: 5. There are 15 residues in the CDR3. From germline, CDR1 is SGDLS and CDR2 YYNGEE. This CDR3 reads CASSGGGARTGELFF. The CDR3 DNA sequence: TGTGCCAGCAGCGGCGGGGGGGCAAGGACCGGGGAGCTGTTTTTT.

This clonotype turned up a few times. The V call is TRBV5-1, the J call TRBJ2-2; 9 nucleotides agree with TRBD2. J lost 3 bases, V lost 4 bases, and 7 bases had no gene match. This CDR3 has 16 amino acids. CDR1 and CDR2 from the germline V gene are SGHRS and YFSETQ. CDR3 sequence: CASSPAGGLDTGELFF. DNA for the CDR3: TGCGCCAGCAGCCCCGCGGGGGGGTTGGACACCGGGGAGCTGTTTTTT.

There are many counts of this clonotype. This chain connects TRBV12-3 or TRBV12-4 to TRBJ2-3; D is unclear. V dropped 3 bases and J dropped 0 bases, with 10 bases sitting between them. The CDR3 loop spans 15 amino acids. CDR3 region: CASSLLQASTDTQYF. CDR3 DNA: TGTGCCAGCAGTTTGCTTCAAGCTAGCACAGATACGCAGTATTTT.

The sample holds many counts of this clonotype. The chain uses TRBV3-1 and TRBJ1-2; no clear D gene. Trimming left V 2 bases short and J 6 bases short, with 13 bases between. The CDR3 has 14 residues. The germline V gene encodes CDR1 LGHDT and CDR2 YNNKEL (reference sequence). The CDR3 region is CASSQLTDLNGYTF. The CDR3 DNA sequence: TGTGCCAGCAGCCAATTAACAGACCTCAATGGCTACACCTTC.

For this clonotype: A much larger clone lies one base from this, so it may be a read error. The V call is TRBV6-5, the J call TRBJ1-3, with a tentative D call TRBD1 (6 bases). The CDR3 loop spans 17 amino acids. Germline CDR1 and CDR2: MNHEY and SVGAGI. Trimming pared 0 bases from V and 4 bases from J, leaving 16 bases between. For the CDR3, the DNA is TGTGCCAGCAGTTACTCGGCCAGTGTTAGGGGGGGAAACACCATATATTTT. It is translated as CASSYSASVRGGNTIYF.

In its sample, this clonotype was seen many times. The rearrangement uses TRBV27 and TRBJ2-7, with D possibly matching TRBD1 (7 bases). CDR1 and CDR2 (germline): MNHEY, SMNVEV (reference sequence). This CDR3 is built from 14 residues. Trimming removed 2 bases from V and 3 bases from J, with 11 bases in between. The CDR3 reads CASSLAGQSYEQYF. Here the CDR3 DNA reads TGTGCCAGCAGTTTAGCGGGACAGAGCTACGAGCAGTACTTC.

This clonotype appeared many times. The chain joins TRBV21-1 to TRBJ2-7; the D call in the table, TRBD2, was not verified against the DNA. TRBV21-1 is tagged as a pseudogene. This CDR3 contains 16 residues. The CDR3 loop is CASSRVGRGGPYEQYF. CDR3 in DNA: TGTGCCAGCAGCAGGGTAGGGCGGGGGGGCCCCTACGAGCAGTACTTC.

This chain uses TRBV18 with TRBJ2-1, with D uncertain. From germline, CDR1 is KGHSH and CDR2 LQKENI. Trimming removed 3 bases from V and 2 bases from J, with 8 bases in between. The CDR3 runs to 14 residues. The DNA for the CDR3 is TGTGCCAGCTCACCGTCACAGACCTACAATGAGCAGTTCTTC. Protein sequence: CASSPSQTYNEQFF. Supplemented by reference TRBV18 and TRBJ2-1, the full variable domain reads NAGVMQNPRHLVRRRGQEARLRCSPMKGHSHVYWYRQLPEEGLKFMVYLQKENIIDESGMPKERFSAEFPKEGPSILRIQQVVRGDSAAYFCASSPSQTYNEQFFGPGTRLTVL.

This clonotype showed up many times. The V and J genes are TRBV7-9 and TRBJ2-5; 8 bases fit TRBD2. The CDR3 totals 16 residues. Germline loops: CDR1 SEHNR, CDR2 FQNEAQ (reference sequence). The junction had 14 bases not matched to a gene; V was cut back by 6 bases and J by 5 bases. CDR3 DNA sequence: TGTGCCAGCAGTCCCCGTGGAACGGGGGGGCCTGAGACCCAGTACTTC. Encoded protein: CASSPRGTGGPETQYF.

This clonotype was recorded at least ten times. V is TRBV12-3 or TRBV12-4 and J is TRBJ1-5, with D possibly matching TRBD1 (5 bases). Trimming pared 3 bases from V and 2 bases from J, leaving 11 bases between. The CDR3 has 15 amino acids. CDR3 bases: TGTGCCAGCAGTTTTGGGGCGCGGGGCAATCAGCCCCAGCATTTT. As protein: CASSFGARGNQPQHF.

This clonotype was counted ten times or more. The V gene is TRBV4-1, the J gene TRBJ2-3; D unresolved. In germline, CDR1 is MGHRA, CDR2 YSYEKL. The CDR3 is made up of 12 amino acids. The V gene lost 4 bases and the J gene lost 2 bases, with 4 bases spanning the gap. This CDR3 reads CASSLNTDTQYF. CDR3 sequence (DNA): TGCGCCAGCAGCCTGAACACAGATACGCAGTATTTT.

This clonotype was detected many times. This chain joins TRBV20-1 and TRBJ1-5; TRBD1 agrees at 7 bases. This CDR3 has 14 residues. CDR1 DFQATT and CDR2 SNEGSKA come from the germline V gene (reference sequence). V lost 0 bases and J lost 3; bases outside the gene matches: 2. CDR3 coding DNA: TGCAGTGCTAGAGATGGGACAGTCAATCAGCCCCAGCATTTT. Translating it yields CSARDGTVNQPQHF.

The sample holds many counts of this clonotype. V and J are TRBV15 and TRBJ1-1; 9 positions match TRBD1. The CDR3 sequence is 14 residues long. Trimming took 2 bases from V and 8 from J; bases not matched to a gene: 6. From germline, CDR1 is LNHNV and CDR2 YYDKDF (reference sequence). The CDR3 DNA reads as TGTGCCACCAGCAGACTCCCGGGACAGGGAGAAGCTTTCTTT. It encodes CATSRLPGQGEAFF.

Concerning this clonotype: A much larger clone sits a single nucleotide away, making a read error possible. The chain carries TRBV28 and TRBJ2-7; D is perhaps TRBD2 (5 bases). Germline V gene data show CDR1 as MDHEN and CDR2 as SYDVKM. The CDR3 runs to 13 residues. Trimming shortened V by 8 bases and J by 5 bases, and 16 bases separated the two germline ends. The CDR3 sequence: CASFSEGSNEQYF. The CDR3 DNA reads TGTGCCAGCTTTAGCGAAGGATCGAACGAGCAGTACTTC.

This clonotype was recorded many times. The chain is built from TRBV29-1 and TRBJ2-1; D might be TRBD2 (6 bases). Germline V CDR1 and CDR2: SQVTM, ANQGSEA. The CDR3 spans 15 residues. V lost 4 bases and J lost 0, with 13 bases in between. The CDR3 sequence is CSVVWRGTSYNEQFF. DNA of the CDR3: TGCAGCGTTGTATGGCGGGGAACCTCCTACAATGAGCAGTTCTTC.

This clonotype was picked up many times. V usage is TRBV7-9 and J usage is TRBJ1-1; D may be TRBD1 (6 bases). CDR3 size: 14 residues. Trimming stripped 8 bases from V and 0 bases from J, with 13 bases between. CDR1 and CDR2 (germline): SEHNR, FQNEAQ (reference sequence). This CDR3 is CASGYRQVNTEAFF. As DNA, the CDR3 is TGTGCCAGCGGCTATAGACAGGTGAACACTGAAGCTTTCTTT.

This clonotype appeared many times. This chain connects TRBV5-1 to TRBJ2-3, with 7 bases lining up with TRBD1. Germline CDR1 is SGHRS and CDR2 is YFSETQ. V trimming: 7 bases; J trimming: 0 bases; junction bases outside the gene matches: 8. The CDR3 extends over 15 amino acids. The CDR3 DNA follows: TGCGCCAGCCACCTGACAGGGCCTAGCACAGATACGCAGTATTTT. This encodes CASHLTGPSTDTQYF.

On this clonotype: The junction and the germline gene differ at one end; a read error may be behind it. The chain employs TRBV3-1 and TRBJ1-5; tentative D call: TRBD1 (5 bases). CDR1 is LGHDT and CDR2 is YNNKEL in the germline V gene (reference sequence). The CDR3 has 14 residues. The CDR3 region is CASSQTGGDQPQNF. DNA for the CDR3: TGTGCCAGCAGCCAAACGGGGGGAGATCAGCCCCAGAATTTT. Complete variable domain (other parts from reference TRBV3-1 and TRBJ1-5): DTAVSQTPKYLVTQMGNDKSIKCEQNLGHDTMYWYKQDSKKFLKIMFSYNNKELIINETVPNRFSPKSPDKAHLNLHINSLELGDSAVYFCASSQTGGDQPQNFGDGTRLSIL.